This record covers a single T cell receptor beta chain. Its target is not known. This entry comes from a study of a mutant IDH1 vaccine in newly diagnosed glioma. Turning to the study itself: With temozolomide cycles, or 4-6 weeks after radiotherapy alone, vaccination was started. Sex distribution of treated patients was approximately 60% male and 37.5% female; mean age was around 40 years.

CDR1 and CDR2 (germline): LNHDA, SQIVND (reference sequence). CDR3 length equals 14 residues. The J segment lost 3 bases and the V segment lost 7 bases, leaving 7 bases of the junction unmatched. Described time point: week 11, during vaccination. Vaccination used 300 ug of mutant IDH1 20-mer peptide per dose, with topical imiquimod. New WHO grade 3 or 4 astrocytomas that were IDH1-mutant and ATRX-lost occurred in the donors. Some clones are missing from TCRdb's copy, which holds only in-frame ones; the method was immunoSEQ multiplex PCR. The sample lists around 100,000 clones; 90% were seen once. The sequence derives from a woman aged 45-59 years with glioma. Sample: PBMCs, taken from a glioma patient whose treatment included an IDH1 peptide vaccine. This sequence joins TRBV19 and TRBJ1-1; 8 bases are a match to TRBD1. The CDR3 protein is CASMRQGRDTEAFF. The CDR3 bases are TGTGCCAGTATGCGACAGGGGCGAGACACTGAAGCTTTCTTT.